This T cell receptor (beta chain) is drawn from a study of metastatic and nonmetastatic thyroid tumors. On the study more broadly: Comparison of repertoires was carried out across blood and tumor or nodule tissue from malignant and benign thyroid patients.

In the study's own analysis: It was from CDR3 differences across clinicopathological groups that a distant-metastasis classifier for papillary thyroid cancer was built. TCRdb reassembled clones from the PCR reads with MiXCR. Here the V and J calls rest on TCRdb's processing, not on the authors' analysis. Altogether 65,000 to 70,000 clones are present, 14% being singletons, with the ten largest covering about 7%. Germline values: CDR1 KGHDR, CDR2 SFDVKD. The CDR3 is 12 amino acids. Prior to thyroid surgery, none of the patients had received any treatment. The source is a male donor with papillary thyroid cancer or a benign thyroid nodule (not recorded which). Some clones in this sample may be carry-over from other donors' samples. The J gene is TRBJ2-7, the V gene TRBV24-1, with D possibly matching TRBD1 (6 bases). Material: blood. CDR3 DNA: TGCTCCCCAGGGCAGGGGAGCTACGAGCAGTACGTC. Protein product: CSPGQGSYEQYV.